This record concerns one T cell receptor beta chain sequence. Its matching antigen is unknown. The sample comes from a study of CD8 T cells in ankylosing spondylitis. Libraries of TCR beta came from quantitative 5'-RACE with molecular barcodes. TCRdb passed the 5' RACE reads through MiXCR, listing each CDR3 protein once. The data show tens of thousands of distinct CDR3 sequences, over 7% seen once. Findings of the study overall: Past studies reported some motif variants in reactive arthritis synovial fluid and blood. Significant enrichment of disease-linked clones was reportedly seen in matched ankylosing spondylitis synovial fluid. CD8+ by phenotype, disease-linked clones were relatively rare in peripheral blood.

CDR1 is DFQATT, CDR2 SNEGSKA, per germline (reference sequence). This CDR3 has 15 amino acids. The trim removed 5 bases at V and 3 bases at J, leaving 9 bases unmatched. The chain couples TRBV20-1 to TRBJ2-3, with 9 nucleotides matching TRBD2. This receptor was identified in a male donor with ankylosing spondylitis or in good health (not recorded which). Sequencing used blood. In DNA, the CDR3 is TGCAGTGCTGAAAATCTAGCGGGGTCTACAGATACGCAGTATTTT. Protein sequence: CSAENLAGSTDTQYF.